The clone carrying this TCR beta chain was seen a few times. Its target is unknown. Thyroid ultrasound, orbital computed tomography, TRAb, serum thyroxine and clinical symptoms formed the basis of diagnosis. Amplification of TCR beta CDR3 regions used RNA transcripts. HTBI-primed RT-PCR formed the first round, and a multiplex PCR formed the second. A single record per CDR3 protein comes from TCRdb applying MiXCR to the multiplex PCR reads. The table has 620,000 or so distinct CDR3 sequences, approximately 22% seen once. This specimen comes from a study of Graves' ophthalmopathy and Graves' hyperthyroidism. Findings and limits, study-wide: The study's model predicted ophthalmopathy progression at approximately 70% sensitivity and 72% to 85% specificity.

Specimen: peripheral blood. The clonotype comes from a woman between 18 and 29 years old with stable Graves' hyperthyroidism. Some clones in this sample may be carry-over from other donors' samples.

This CDR3 reads CASSVGREVLGYTF. The CDR3 DNA reads as TGTGCCAGCAGTGTAGGTAGGGAGGTCCTAGGCTACACCTTC. The chain combines TRBV6-1 with TRBJ1-2; unclear D gene. The CDR3 totals 14 residues. Germline CDR1 MNHNS, CDR2 SASEGT. Trimming took 4 bases from V and 8 from J, leaving 17 bases between them.